The clone carrying this T cell receptor beta chain came up a few times. Its specificity is not known. CDR1 SGHTA and CDR2 FQGTGA come from the germline V gene. The CDR3 contains 15 residues. V lost 5 bases, J lost 4 bases, and 5 bases stayed unmatched. This entry belongs to a study of T-cell memory formation after mild COVID-19. Findings of the study overall: Some clones that responded turned up in pre-infection memory, which suggests that cross-reactive memory joined in. Later expanders leaned CD4+, whereas clones that contracted between day 15 and 85 were balanced CD4/CD8. Among CD4+ contracting clones, most were CM and EM, and CD8+ ones EMRA.

Constant-segment-primed 5'RACE gave TCR alpha and TCR beta cDNA libraries with sample barcodes and UMIs. TCRdb reprocessed the 5' RACE reads via MiXCR and lists one record per CDR3 protein. The data show about 310,000 distinct CDR3 sequences, roughly 19% seen once. This TCR derives from a man aged 18 to 29 who had mild COVID-19 (a few samples of this study predate the infection). Cell type and time point are not known. The chain joins TRBV7-3 to TRBJ1-6; 7 positions agree with TRBD1. The sequencing input was PBMCs or a T cell subset sorted from them (not recorded which). CDR3 nucleotides: TGTGCCAGCAGCCCAGGGACAGCTTATAATTCACCCCTCCACTTT. Its translation is CASSPGTAYNSPLHF.